The rows below give T cell receptor beta chains drawn from one sample of a study of CD8+CD57+ T cells in acquired aplastic anemia. TCRdb independently ran MiXCR on the reads; one entry per CDR3 protein. The data show about 260,000 distinct CDR3 sequences, less than 85% seen once. The sample comprised sorted CD4+, CD8+, or CD8+CD57+ T cells (not recorded which) from PBMCs. These receptors were taken from a human donor with aplastic anemia. Each CDR3 is given with its conserved first and last residue. The D gene is left open where the match is weak. Part of the rows lack a size; the others show once, few, many or a class for expanded clones.

>TRBV7-2|TRBJ1-2|.|.|16
TGTGCCAGCAGCTTGGCGATGGACGGGCGCTATGATTACTACACCTTC
CASSLAMDGRYDYYTF
>TRBV2|TRBJ1-3|.|.|14
TGTGCCAGCAGTGAAGGCAGGGCTGGAAACACCATATATTTT
CASSEGRAGNTIYF
>TRBV7-6|TRBJ2-1|.|once|16
TGTGCCAGCAGCTTATTTAGGGGGGGGGGGTGCGATGAGCAGTTCTTC
CASSLFRGGGCDEQFF
>TRBV7-6|TRBJ2-1|TRBD2|.|14
TGTGCCAGCACCCTAGGGAGGGGCCCCTCTGGGGCCTACTTC
CASTLGRGPSGAYF
>TRBV7-8|TRBJ1-2|.|.|16
TGTGCCAGCAGCTTAGCGAGAGGTCCCGTCACGCATTATTACACCTTC
CASSLARGPVTHYYTF
>TRBV7-3|TRBJ2-7|.|.|14
TGTGCCACCAGCTTACCCGGCGGGACAAAAGAGACGTACTTC
CATSLPGGTKETYF
>TRBV2|TRBJ1-2|.|.|13
TGTGCCAGCGGCCAAGGCCTTGCAGGTGCCTACTCCTTC
CASGQGLAGAYSF
>TRBV7-2|TRBJ2-1|.|.|12
TGTGCCGGACAGTTAGTAAGGGAGACCCAGTTCTTC
CAGQLVRETQFF
>TRBV20-1|TRBJ2-2|TRBD2|once|15
TGCAGTGCTAGGGGGGAGGGACCGAACACCGGGGAGCTGTTTTTT
CSARGEGPNTGELFF
>TRBV12-3/TRBV12-4|TRBJ1-5|.|.|11
TGTGCCAGCAGTTTCGGTCAGCCCTACCATTTT
CASSFGQPYHF
>TRBV9|TRBJ2-3|.|.|14
TGTGCCAGCAGCTTAGGGGGAGATACGCAGACGTATGATTTT
CASSLGGDTQTYDF
>TRBV9|TRBJ2-1|.|.|15
TGTGCCAGCAGCGCCGGGGCTAGGAGCACAGATACGCAGTTCTTC
CASSAGARSTDTQFF
>TRBV10-1|TRBJ1-1|.|.|15
TGTGCCAGCAGTGAAGCAGGACACAGATTCACTGAAGCTTTCTTT
CASSEAGHRFTEAFF
>TRBV5-5|TRBJ1-5|.|.|13
TGCGCCAGCAGCCATGCGGGGGCTCAGCCCCAGCATTTT
CASSHAGAQPQHF
>TRBV20-1|TRBJ2-7|.|.|14
TGCAGTGGGGGGGTTAGCCTCGTACCTTACGAGCAGTACTTC
CSGGVSLVPYEQYF
>TRBV7-9|TRBJ1-2|TRBD1|.|15
TGTGCCAGCAACCGAGGGGACAGGGAGAACTATGGCTACACCTTC
CASNRGDRENYGYTF
>TRBV11-1|TRBJ2-1|TRBD1|.|13
TGTGCCAGCAGCGAAGCCGGGACAGATGAGCAGTTCTTC
CASSEAGTDEQFF
>TRBV7-3|TRBJ1-1|.|.|17
TGTGCCAGCTCAAGACAGGACTATCCCCTGGTGAACACTGAAGCTTTCTTT
CASSRQDYPLVNTEAFF
>TRBV9|TRBJ2-1|TRBD2|.|15
TGTGCCAGCAGCGAATTTAGCGGGGGGAGCAATGAGCAGTTCTTC
CASSEFSGGSNEQFF
>TRBV6-4|TRBJ2-2|.|many|12
TGTGCCAGCAGTGACTCGGTCGGGGAGCTGTTTTTT
CASSDSVGELFF
>TRBV20-1|TRBJ2-7|.|.|12
TGCAGTGCTTCCCCAGACGCACTCGAGCAGTACTTC
CSASPDALEQYF
>TRBV7-9|TRBJ2-3|.|.|14
TGTGCCAGCAGCCCCGGGGGAGGTCCCGGCTCCAAGTATTTT
CASSPGGGPGSKYF
>TRBV20-1|TRBJ1-1|.|.|15
TGCAGTGCTAAGGACGGAGCAATCAGCCACACTGAAGCTTTCTTT
CSAKDGAISHTEAFF
>TRBV9|TRBJ1-6|.|once|13
TGTGCCAGCAGCCCGGGCCGAAATTCACCCCTCCACTTT
CASSPGRNSPLHF
>TRBV9|TRBJ1-2|.|.|16
TGTGCCAGCAGCTTAGGTTGGGACGGGCTGGTTTATGGCTACACCTTC
CASSLGWDGLVYGYTF
>TRBV7-3|TRBJ1-6|TRBD1|.|16
TGTGCCAGCAGCTGGGGCAAGGGGGCCACAGATACGCAGCTCCACTTT
CASSWGKGATDTQLHF
>TRBV2|TRBJ1-2|.|.|14
TGTGCCAGCGGGGAATGGGGCACGGATACGCGCTATACCTTC
CASGEWGTDTRYTF
>TRBV20-1|TRBJ2-3|.|once|16
TGCAGTGCGTCGAAGGCGGTAGGGGGACTATACAATGAGCAGTATTTT
CSASKAVGGLYNEQYF
>TRBV10-1|TRBJ2-1|.|.|12
TGCGCCAGCAGTGAAGGACGAGGTGAGCAGTTCTTC
CASSEGRGEQFF
>TRBV24-1|TRBJ1-5|.|.|14
TGTGCCACCAGTGACGGGGAAAGACGTCAGCCCCAGCATTTT
CATSDGERRQPQHF
>TRBV11-3|TRBJ1-2|TRBD1|.|15
TGTGCCAGCAGCTTGCCTGGGACAGCCGACTATGGCTACACCTTC
CASSLPGTADYGYTF
>TRBV11-1|TRBJ2-1|TRBD2|.|16
TGTGCCAGCAGCTTTCCTAGAGCCGGGGGGAGCGATGAGCAGTTCTTC
CASSFPRAGGSDEQFF
>TRBV15|TRBJ2-7|TRBD1|few|15
TGTGCCACCAGCAGAGGGACAGGGGGCGATTACGAGCAGTACTTC
CATSRGTGGDYEQYF
>TRBV19|TRBJ2-1|TRBD2|few|15
TGTGCCAGTAGGCTCCTAGCGGGGGGTATCAATGAGCAGTTCTTC
CASRLLAGGINEQFF
>TRBV15|TRBJ2-5|.|.|14
TGTGCCAGCAGTGACCCGGGCGAGGGAGCTCACAGCTCCTTC
CASSDPGEGAHSSF